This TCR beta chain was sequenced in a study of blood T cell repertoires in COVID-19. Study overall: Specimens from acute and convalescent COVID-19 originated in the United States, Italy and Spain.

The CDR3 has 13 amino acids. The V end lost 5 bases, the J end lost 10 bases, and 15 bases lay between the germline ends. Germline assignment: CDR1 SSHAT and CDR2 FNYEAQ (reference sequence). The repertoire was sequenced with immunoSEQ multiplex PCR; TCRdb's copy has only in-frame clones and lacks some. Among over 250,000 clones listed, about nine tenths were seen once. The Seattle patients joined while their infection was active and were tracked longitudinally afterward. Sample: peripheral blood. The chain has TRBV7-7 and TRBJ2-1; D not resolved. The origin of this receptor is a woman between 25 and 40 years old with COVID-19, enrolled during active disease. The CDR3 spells CASSTQTQSEQFF. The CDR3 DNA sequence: TGTGCCAGCAGCACCCAGACACAATCAGAGCAGTTCTTC.